The next 28 T cell receptor beta chains were all read from a single sample in a study of vaccination and CD4 T cells after COVID-19. Treatment described: approximately 9-day PBMC culture with coronavirus spike peptide pools or control peptides (ViraFEST assay). Antigens for these TCRs are unknown. The Oncomine TCR Beta short-read assay was what sequenced the DNA obtained from cultured CD4+ T cells. TCRdb reprocessed the PCR reads with MiXCR, giving one entry per CDR3 protein. Altogether about 16,000 distinct CDR3 sequences are present, nearly 55% being singletons, with the ten largest covering roughly a fifth. Sequencing used CD4+ T cells from blood, cultured in vitro, obtained before SARS-CoV-2 vaccination. The receptors originated from a human donor who had recovered from COVID-19.

As DNA, the CDR3 is TGTGCCAGCAGCTCCTTGGTAGGGATCGAGACCCAGTACTTC. Its translation is CASSSLVGIETQYF. The chain combines TRBV7-9 with TRBJ2-5; D gene uncertain. V dropped 4 bases and J dropped 5 bases, with 14 bases sitting between them. In germline, CDR1 is SEHNR, CDR2 FQNEAQ (reference sequence). CDR3 size: 14 residues.

Only a few counts were recorded for this clonotype. The chain recombines TRBV6-2 or TRBV6-3 with TRBJ1-5; a weak D match, TRBD1 (6 bases). Trimming shortened V by 0 bases and J by 2 bases, and 26 bases separated the two germline ends. There are 21 residues in the CDR3. Germline V gene data show CDR1 as MNHEY and CDR2 as SVGEGT. The CDR3 DNA sequence: TGTGCCAGCAGTTACTCGATTCGACCCAACGGGACATATATGGGCAATCAGCCCCAGCATTTT. This codes for CASSYSIRPNGTYMGNQPQHF.

This sequence joins TRBV14 and TRBJ1-6; D remains ambiguous. V was cut by 1 base and J by 7 bases, with 8 bases left in between. CDR3 length: 14 residues. Looked up from germline, CDR1 is SGHDN and CDR2 is FVKESK. In DNA form, the CDR3 reads TGTGCCAGCAGCCAAGGAAGACACAATTCACCCCTCCACTTT. Its protein product is CASSQGRHNSPLHF.

The CDR3 is CATSDLRADTQYF. The CDR3 DNA sequence: TGTGCCACCAGTGATTTAAGGGCAGATACGCAGTATTTT. The rearrangement joins TRBV24-1 to TRBJ2-3; no clear D. From germline, CDR1 is KGHDR and CDR2 SFDVKD. Deletions cut 1 base from V and 4 bases from J, with 5 bases between. The CDR3 contains 13 residues.

The chain is built from TRBV19 and TRBJ1-1; weak D call: TRBD1 (5 bases). The CDR3 consists of 12 residues. CDR1 and CDR2 from the germline V gene are LNHDA and SQIVND (reference sequence). The germline V and J ends were trimmed by 5 bases and 7 bases, with 11 bases remaining between them. The CDR3 region has the DNA TGTGCCAGTAGTGTCCGGGACGATGAAGCTTTCTTT. Amino acids: CASSVRDDEAFF.

This clonotype was seen a few times. In DNA, the CDR3 is TGTGCCAGCAGTTCGGGACAGCACTACGAGCAGTACTTC. This encodes CASSSGQHYEQYF. The chain joins TRBV28 to TRBJ2-7; TRBD1 matches 7 bases. The V and J ends lost 4 bases and 3 bases, in that order; junction bases with no gene match: 3. This CDR3 is built from 13 residues. CDR1 is MDHEN, CDR2 SYDVKM, per germline.

The genes are TRBV29-1 and TRBJ2-2; D is tentatively TRBD1 or TRBD2 (5 bases each). Germline V gives CDR1 SQVTM, CDR2 ANQGSEA. CDR3 size: 14 residues. V was clipped by 6 bases and J by 1 base, with 12 bases between them. Here the CDR3 DNA reads TGCAGCGTACCGGGACCCTTGAACACCGGGGAGCTGTTTTTT. Translating it yields CSVPGPLNTGELFF.

The chain is built from TRBV10-3 and TRBJ1-1; a weak D match, TRBD1 (6 bases). The V end lost 6 bases, the J end lost 2 bases, and 13 bases lay between the germline ends. This CDR3 is 14 amino acids long. CDR1 is ENHRY and CDR2 is SYGVKD in the germline V gene. As DNA, the CDR3 is TGTGCCATCAGCTTAGGACAGATAAACACTGAAGCTTTCTTT. Residues: CAISLGQINTEAFF.

The chain is built from TRBV29-1 and TRBJ2-5, with D perhaps TRBD2 (5 bases). This CDR3 has 14 amino acids. Germline lookup yields CDR1 SQVTM and CDR2 ANQGSEA. The CDR3 bases are TGCAGTGCCCACGGGAACTCTTACCAAGAGACCCAGTACTTC. Encoded protein: CSAHGNSYQETQYF.

The chain employs TRBV27 and TRBJ1-6; 7 nucleotides match TRBD1. V lost 5 bases to trimming and J lost 9 bases; unmatched junction nucleotides: 13. This CDR3 region has 16 residues. Germline V CDR1 and CDR2: MNHEY, SMNVEV (reference sequence). CDR3 amino acids: CASSMGQWIFSSPLHF. CDR3 nucleotides: TGTGCCAGCAGTATGGGACAGTGGATTTTCTCTTCACCCCTCCACTTT.

The V and J genes are TRBV7-8 and TRBJ1-1; D not certain. V was clipped by 3 bases and J by 1 base, with 3 bases between them. The CDR3 sequence is 12 residues long. Germline V CDR1 and CDR2: SGHVS, FQNEAQ. CDR3 in DNA: TGTGCCAGCAGCTTCCCGAACACTGAAGCTTTCTTT. It yields the protein CASSFPNTEAFF.

CDR3 sequence (DNA): TGTGCCAGCAGTCCCTACTCCAACAGGGGGCTAAACACTGAAGCTTTCTTT. This translates into CASSPYSNRGLNTEAFF. The gene calls are TRBV28 and TRBJ1-1; 9 nucleotides align to TRBD1. CDR3 length: 17 amino acids. The germline V gene has CDR1 MDHEN and CDR2 SYDVKM. Losses at the gene ends were 5 bases for V and 2 bases for J; bases not matched to a gene: 12.

This clonotype was seen a handful of times. The gene calls are TRBV20-1 and TRBJ2-5; a weak D match, TRBD2 (5 bases). This CDR3 spans 13 amino acids. CDR1 DFQATT and CDR2 SNEGSKA come from the germline V gene (reference sequence). The germline V and J ends were trimmed by 1 base and 2 bases, with 8 bases remaining between them. The CDR3 is CSARGGEQETQYF. The CDR3 coding sequence is TGCAGTGCTAGAGGGGGAGAACAAGAGACCCAGTACTTC.

CDR3 sequence reads: CSARDPGTSTDTQYF. In nucleotides, the CDR3 is TGCAGTGCTAGAGATCCGGGTACAAGCACAGATACGCAGTATTTT. V and J are TRBV20-1 and TRBJ2-3; D remains ambiguous. Trimming took 0 bases from V and 0 from J, leaving 10 bases between them. Per germline, CDR1 DFQATT and CDR2 SNEGSKA (reference sequence). The CDR3 loop spans 15 amino acids.

The rearrangement joins TRBV27 to TRBJ2-3; D is unclear. This CDR3 spans 14 amino acids. V lost 5 bases, J lost 1 base, and 10 bases lay in between. The germline CDR1 and CDR2 sequences are MNHEY and SMNVEV (reference sequence). The CDR3 nucleotides read TGTGCCAGCAGTAAGGTAGGGCGCACAGATACGCAGTATTTT. Protein: CASSKVGRTDTQYF.

This clonotype appeared a single time. At one boundary the junction diverges from the germline segment, which might be a read error. This chain connects TRBV20-1 to TRBJ1-2, with a tentative D call TRBD1 (6 bases). Germline V gene lookup returns CDR1 DFQATT and CDR2 SNEGSKA (reference sequence). The CDR3 length is 18 residues. The CDR3 is CSGRDQAVGGGRPYGYTF. CDR3 nucleotide sequence: TGCAGTGGTAGAGATCAAGCGGTGGGTGGGGGCAGACCTTATGGCTACACCTTC.

This clonotype has more than one count but fewer than ten. The gene calls are TRBV20-1 and TRBJ1-2, with D possibly TRBD1 on 6 matching bases. The CDR3 consists of 14 residues. Looked up from germline, CDR1 is DFQATT and CDR2 is SNEGSKA (reference sequence). Trimming stripped 0 bases from V and 8 bases from J, with 16 bases between. This chain's CDR3 is CSARDGTGLGGYTF. As DNA, the CDR3 is TGCAGTGCTAGAGACGGTACAGGGTTGGGCGGCTACACCTTC.

V gene TRBV5-5 combines with J gene TRBJ2-1; D unresolved. The CDR3 is made up of 12 amino acids. The germline V gene has CDR1 SGHKS and CDR2 YYEKEE (reference sequence). The V gene lost 4 bases and the J gene lost 3 bases, with 5 bases spanning the gap. This CDR3 is CASSPYYNEQFF. CDR3 coding DNA: TGTGCCAGCAGCCCCTACTACAATGAGCAGTTCTTC.

The rearrangement uses TRBV7-8 and TRBJ1-2; 10 bases are a match to TRBD1. The CDR3 is 18 residues long. V lost 5 bases to trimming and J lost 6 bases; unmatched junction nucleotides: 18. Germline V gene sequence: CDR1 SGHVS, CDR2 FQNEAQ. Here the CDR3 DNA reads TGTGCCAGCAGCACAGAATTCGGGACAGGGGACGGGAAGGATGGCTACACCTTC. Protein sequence: CASSTEFGTGDGKDGYTF.

The chain links TRBV6-1 to TRBJ1-5; TRBD1 might be the D (5 bases). Trimming cost V 6 bases and J 0 bases, with 12 bases left between them. This CDR3 has 15 amino acids. CDR1 is MNHNS and CDR2 is SASEGT in the germline V gene. The CDR3 sequence is CASRVDRNSNQPQHF. The DNA for the CDR3 is TGTGCCAGCAGGGTCGACAGAAATAGCAATCAGCCCCAGCATTTT.

CDR3 region: CASSSEGGINTEAFF. The CDR3 nucleotides are TGTGCCAGCAGTTCGGAAGGGGGAATTAACACTGAAGCTTTCTTT. V usage is TRBV6-2 or TRBV6-3 and J usage is TRBJ1-1; a weak D match, TRBD1 (6 bases). CDR3 size: 15 residues. Germline V gene sequence: CDR1 MNHEY, CDR2 SVGEGT. Between the trimmed V and J ends, which lost 4 bases and 2 bases, there was a span of 14 bases.

The chain employs TRBV20-1 and TRBJ2-2; 8 bases match TRBD2. This CDR3 contains 15 residues. Unmatched junction bases numbered 8, after V lost 6 bases and J lost 2 bases. Germline CDR1 is DFQATT and CDR2 is SNEGSKA (reference sequence). The CDR3: CSAPTSGPNTGELFF. CDR3 sequence (DNA): TGCAGTGCGCCAACTAGCGGACCAAACACCGGGGAGCTGTTTTTT.

This clonotype was seen only a few times. The chain links TRBV20-1 to TRBJ2-3; possible D gene TRBD2, 6 bases. The V end lost 0 bases, the J end lost 3 bases, and 16 bases lay between the germline ends. Germline CDR1 and CDR2: DFQATT and SNEGSKA (reference sequence). The CDR3 has 16 amino acids. The CDR3 region is CSARDGTGVGTDTQYF. The CDR3 DNA follows: TGCAGTGCTAGAGATGGGACGGGAGTGGGGACAGATACGCAGTATTTT.

The chain carries TRBV21-1 and TRBJ2-5; TRBD2 was called by the table and not checked on the DNA. TRBV21-1 represents a pseudogene. This CDR3 is 19 amino acids long. The CDR3 DNA reads TGTGCCAGCAGCAAATGGGGACTAGCGGGAGTCCCACTCCAAGAGACCCAGTACTTC. Amino acids: CASSKWGLAGVPLQETQYF.

This clonotype has more than one count but fewer than ten. The chain employs TRBV20-1 and TRBJ2-1; TRBD2 agrees at 13 bases. Trimming at V came to 6 bases and at J to 0 bases, leaving 14 bases not matched to a gene. The CDR3 runs to 19 residues. The germline V gene has CDR1 DFQATT and CDR2 SNEGSKA (reference sequence). CDR3 protein: CSARTSGSHSPSSYNEQFF. The CDR3 DNA is TGCAGTGCACGGACTAGCGGGAGTCATTCCCCCAGCTCCTACAATGAGCAGTTCTTC.

The chain carries TRBV20-1 and TRBJ1-5; D not certain. The CDR3 covers 16 residues. Germline lookup yields CDR1 DFQATT and CDR2 SNEGSKA (reference sequence). Trimming left V 2 bases short and J 3 bases short, with 17 bases between. The CDR3 loop is CSARQSLGIHNQPQHF. The CDR3 region has the DNA TGCAGTGCTAGACAGTCCCTCGGTATTCACAATCAGCCCCAGCATTTT.

In its sample, this clonotype was seen a few times. The chain is built from TRBV2 and TRBJ2-4, with D unclear. Germline lookup yields CDR1 SNHLY and CDR2 FYNNEI. V was clipped by 2 bases and J by 3 bases, with 8 bases between them. The CDR3 extends over 14 amino acids. For the CDR3, the DNA is TGTGCCAGCAGTGAATCTGGGGTCAAAAACATTCAGTACTTC. Its protein is CASSESGVKNIQYF.

In DNA form, the CDR3 reads TGTGCCAGTAGTGTTGACAGCTACTATGGCTACACCTTC. Translating it yields CASSVDSYYGYTF. The rearrangement uses TRBV19 and TRBJ1-2; D perhaps matches TRBD1 (5 bases). CDR3 length equals 13 residues. Trimming removed 5 bases from V and 3 bases from J, with 10 bases in between. CDR1 is LNHDA and CDR2 is SQIVND in the germline V gene (reference sequence).